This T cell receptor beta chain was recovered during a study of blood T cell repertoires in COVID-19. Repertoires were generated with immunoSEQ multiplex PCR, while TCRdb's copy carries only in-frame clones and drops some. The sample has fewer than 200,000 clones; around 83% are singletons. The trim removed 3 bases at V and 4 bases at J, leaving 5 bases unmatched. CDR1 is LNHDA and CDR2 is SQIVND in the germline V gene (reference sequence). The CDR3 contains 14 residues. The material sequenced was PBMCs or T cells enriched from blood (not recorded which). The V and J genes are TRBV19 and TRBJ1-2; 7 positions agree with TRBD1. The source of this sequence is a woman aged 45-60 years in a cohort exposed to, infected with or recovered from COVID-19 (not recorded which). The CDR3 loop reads CASSILAGGYGYTF. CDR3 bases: TGTGCCAGTAGTATCTTAGCAGGGGGCTATGGCTACACCTTC.